This T cell receptor (beta chain) was sequenced in a study of blood T cell repertoires in COVID-19. Profiling relied on immunoSEQ multiplex PCR, and the TCRdb table lists in-frame clones only, not all of them. The sample consists of about 120,000 clones, about nine tenths of them appearing once. Germline V gene data show CDR1 as WSHSY and CDR2 as SAAADI. Losses at the gene ends were 8 bases for V and 0 bases for J; bases not matched to a gene: 1. This CDR3 has 14 residues. The count of this clone is one. The sequenced sample was peripheral blood. This TCR came from a man aged 50 to 59 with active COVID-19. The chain recombines TRBV10-2 with TRBJ2-6; 7 nucleotides align to TRBD1. For the CDR3, the DNA is TGCGCCAGCTGGACAGGCTCTGGGGCCAACGTCCTGACTTTC. This encodes CASWTGSGANVLTF.